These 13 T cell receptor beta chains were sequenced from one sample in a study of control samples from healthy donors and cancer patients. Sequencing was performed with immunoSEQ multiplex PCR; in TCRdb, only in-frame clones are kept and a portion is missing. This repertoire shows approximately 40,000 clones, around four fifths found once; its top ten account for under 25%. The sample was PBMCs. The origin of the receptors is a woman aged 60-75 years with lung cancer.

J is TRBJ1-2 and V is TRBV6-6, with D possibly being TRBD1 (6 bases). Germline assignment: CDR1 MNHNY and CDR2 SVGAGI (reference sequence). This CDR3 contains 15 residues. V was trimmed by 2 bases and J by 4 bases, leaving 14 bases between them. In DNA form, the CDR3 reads TGTGCCAGCAGTTACGCGGACAGCAAATTCTATGGCTACACCTTC. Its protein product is CASSYADSKFYGYTF.

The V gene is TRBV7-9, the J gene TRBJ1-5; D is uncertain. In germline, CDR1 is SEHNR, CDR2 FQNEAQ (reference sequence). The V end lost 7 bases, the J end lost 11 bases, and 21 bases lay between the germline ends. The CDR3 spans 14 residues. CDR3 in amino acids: CASTKGSTPESQHF. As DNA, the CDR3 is TGTGCCAGCACCAAAGGGAGCACCCCGGAGTCCCAGCATTTT. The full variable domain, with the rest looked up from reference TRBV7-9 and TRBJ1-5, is DTGVSQNPRHKITKRGQNVTFRCDPISEHNRLYWYRQTLGQGPEFLTYFQNEAQLEKSRLLSDRFSAERPKGSFSTLEIQRTEQGDSAMYLCASTKGSTPESQHFGDGTRLSIL.

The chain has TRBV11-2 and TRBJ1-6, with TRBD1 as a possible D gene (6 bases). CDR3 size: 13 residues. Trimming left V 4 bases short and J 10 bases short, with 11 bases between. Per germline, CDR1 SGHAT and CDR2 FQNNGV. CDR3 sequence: CASSSTGRSPLHF. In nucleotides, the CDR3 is TGTGCCAGCAGCTCCACAGGGCGATCACCCCTCCACTTT.

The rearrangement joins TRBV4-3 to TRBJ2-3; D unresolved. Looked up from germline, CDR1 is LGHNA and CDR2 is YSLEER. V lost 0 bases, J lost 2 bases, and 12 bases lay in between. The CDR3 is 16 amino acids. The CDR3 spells CASSQDEAGPTDTQYF. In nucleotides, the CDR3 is TGCGCCAGCAGCCAAGATGAGGCAGGACCCACAGATACGCAGTATTTT.

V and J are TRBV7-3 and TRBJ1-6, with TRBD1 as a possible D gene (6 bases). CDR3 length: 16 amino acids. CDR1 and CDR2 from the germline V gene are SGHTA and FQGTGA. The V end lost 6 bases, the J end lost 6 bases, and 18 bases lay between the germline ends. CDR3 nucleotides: TGTGCCAGCAGGAACCCCTCACCCAGGGGTAATTCACCCCTCCACTTT. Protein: CASRNPSPRGNSPLHF.

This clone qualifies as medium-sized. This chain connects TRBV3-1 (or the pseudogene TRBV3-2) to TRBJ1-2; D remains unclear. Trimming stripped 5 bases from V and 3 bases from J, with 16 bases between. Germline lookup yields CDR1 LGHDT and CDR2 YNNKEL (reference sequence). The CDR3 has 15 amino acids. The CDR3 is CASSYAEGRDYGYTF. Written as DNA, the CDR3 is TGTGCCAGCAGCTATGCGGAGGGTCGGGACTATGGCTACACCTTC.

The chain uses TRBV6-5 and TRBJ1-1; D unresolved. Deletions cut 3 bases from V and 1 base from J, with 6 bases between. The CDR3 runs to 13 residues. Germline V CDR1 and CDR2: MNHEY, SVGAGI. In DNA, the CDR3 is TGTGCCAGCAGTTATTACGAGAACACTGAAGCTTTCTTT. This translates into CASSYYENTEAFF.

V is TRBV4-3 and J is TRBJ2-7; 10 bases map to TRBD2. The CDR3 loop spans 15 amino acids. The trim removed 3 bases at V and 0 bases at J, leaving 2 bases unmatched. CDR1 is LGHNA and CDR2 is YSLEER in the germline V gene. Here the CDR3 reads CASSQGLANSYEQYF. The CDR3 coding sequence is TGCGCCAGCAGCCAGGGACTAGCGAACTCCTACGAGCAGTACTTC.

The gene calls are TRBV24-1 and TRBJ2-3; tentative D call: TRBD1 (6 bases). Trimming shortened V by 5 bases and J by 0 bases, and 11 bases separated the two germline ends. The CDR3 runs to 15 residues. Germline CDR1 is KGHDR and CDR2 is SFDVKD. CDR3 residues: CATSGRDKSTDTQYF. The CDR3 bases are TGTGCCACCAGTGGCCGGGACAAGAGCACAGATACGCAGTATTTT.

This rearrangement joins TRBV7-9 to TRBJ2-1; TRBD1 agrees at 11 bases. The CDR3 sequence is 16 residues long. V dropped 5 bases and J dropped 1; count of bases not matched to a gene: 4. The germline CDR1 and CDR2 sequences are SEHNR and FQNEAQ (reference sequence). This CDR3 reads CASSRTGGRSYNEQFF. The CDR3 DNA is TGTGCCAGCAGCCGGACAGGGGGCAGGTCCTACAATGAGCAGTTCTTC.

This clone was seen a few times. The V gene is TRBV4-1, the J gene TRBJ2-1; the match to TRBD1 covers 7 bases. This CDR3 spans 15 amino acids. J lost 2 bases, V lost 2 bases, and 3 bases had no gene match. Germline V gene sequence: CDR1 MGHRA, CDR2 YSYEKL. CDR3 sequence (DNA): TGCGCCAGCAGCCAAACAGACAGGGCCTACAATGAGCAGTTCTTC. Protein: CASSQTDRAYNEQFF.

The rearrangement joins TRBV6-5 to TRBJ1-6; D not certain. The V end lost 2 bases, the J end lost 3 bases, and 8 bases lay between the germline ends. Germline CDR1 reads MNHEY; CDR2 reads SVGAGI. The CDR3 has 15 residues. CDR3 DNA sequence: TGTGCCAGCAGTTACGGCAGCCGCTATAATTCACCCCTCCACTTT. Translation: CASSYGSRYNSPLHF.

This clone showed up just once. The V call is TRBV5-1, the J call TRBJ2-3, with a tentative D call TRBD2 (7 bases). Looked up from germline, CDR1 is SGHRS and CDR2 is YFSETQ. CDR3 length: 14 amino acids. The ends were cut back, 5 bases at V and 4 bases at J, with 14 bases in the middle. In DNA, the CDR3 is TGCGCCAGCAGAGATCGGGGGGCGGCAGATACGCAGTATTTT. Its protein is CASRDRGAADTQYF. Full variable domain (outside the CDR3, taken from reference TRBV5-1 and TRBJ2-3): KAGVTQTPRYLIKTRGQQVTLSCSPISGHRSVSWYQQTPGQGLQFLFEYFSETQRNKGNFPGRFSGRQFSNSRSEMNVSTLELGDSALYLCASRDRGAADTQYFGPGTRLTVL.